This TCR beta chain was sequenced in a study of CD8 T cells in ankylosing spondylitis. Study-wide results and limits: There were earlier reports of some motif variants in reactive arthritis synovial fluid and blood. Characteristic of ankylosing spondylitis blood, it appeared, was a TCR beta motif comprising about eight highly homologous variants.

This clonotype was seen a handful of times. Its antigen is currently unknown. Germline V lookup: CDR1 DFQATT, CDR2 SNEGSKA (reference sequence). The CDR3 is 15 residues long. V was cut by 1 base and J by 3 bases, with 15 bases left in between. Quantitative molecular-barcoded 5'-RACE generated the TCR beta libraries. Via MiXCR, TCRdb re-called the 5' RACE reads, giving one row per CDR3 protein. The sample contains 250,000 to 400,000 distinct CDR3 sequences, roughly 11% of which appear only once. The sequence was obtained from a female donor with ankylosing spondylitis or in good health (not recorded which). The chain combines TRBV20-1 with TRBJ1-1; weak D call: TRBD1 (5 bases). The specimen sequenced was blood, either unsorted or a sorted T cell fraction (not recorded which). The CDR3 nucleotides read TGCAGTGCTAGAGGGACAAACGCGGGTCACACTGAAGCTTTCTTT. Translation gives CSARGTNAGHTEAFF.